These T cell receptor beta chains were read from a single sample in a study of Graves' ophthalmopathy and Graves' hyperthyroidism. TCRdb used MiXCR to reprocess the multiplex PCR reads, holding one entry per CDR3 protein. In the table there are about 590,000 distinct CDR3 sequences, under 40% of which are singletons. The sequenced material came from peripheral blood or thyroid tissue (not recorded which). The receptors shown here come from an adult man with Graves' hyperthyroidism. The CDR3 runs from the conserved cysteine through the conserved F or W. Fields, in order: D gene, V gene, J gene, clone size, CDR3 protein, CDR3 DNA. D genes are given only for firm matches. Size is stated for part of the rows, as once, few or many counts, or as a class when the clone is expanded.

D gene: -; V gene: TRBV19; J gene: TRBJ1-1; clone size: many; CDR3 protein: CASRDPGRWNTEAFF; CDR3 DNA: TGTGCCAGTCGGGACCCCGGGAGATGGAACACTGAAGCTTTCTTT
D gene: -; V gene: TRBV7-9; J gene: TRBJ2-7; clone size: -; CDR3 protein: CASSPPTGRRYEQYF; CDR3 DNA: TGTGCCAGCTCACCCCCGACAGGGAGGAGGTACGAGCAGTACTTC
D gene: -; V gene: TRBV7-4; J gene: TRBJ2-1; clone size: -; CDR3 protein: CASSHFISGYNEQFF; CDR3 DNA: TGTGCCAGCAGCCACTTCATTAGCGGATACAATGAGCAGTTCTTC
D gene: TRBD2; V gene: TRBV18; J gene: TRBJ2-5; clone size: many; CDR3 protein: CASSPSGGQETQYF; CDR3 DNA: TGTGCCAGCAGTCCTAGCGGGGGGCAAGAGACCCAGTACTTC
D gene: -; V gene: TRBV2; J gene: TRBJ1-1; clone size: many; CDR3 protein: CASSGGEVNEAFF; CDR3 DNA: TGTGCCAGCAGTGGGGGCGAAGTTAACGAAGCTTTCTTT
D gene: -; V gene: TRBV3-1; J gene: TRBJ1-3; clone size: -; CDR3 protein: CASSQGDRVSSGNTIYF; CDR3 DNA: TGTGCCAGCAGCCAAGGGGATCGGGTCAGTTCTGGAAACACCATATATTTT
D gene: TRBD2; V gene: TRBV2; J gene: TRBJ2-7; clone size: -; CDR3 protein: CASASPISGRGSYEQYF; CDR3 DNA: TGTGCCAGTGCTAGCCCGATTAGCGGGAGAGGGTCCTACGAGCAGTACTTC
D gene: -; V gene: TRBV7-6; J gene: TRBJ2-1; clone size: many; CDR3 protein: CASSSPPGAGVYNEQFF; CDR3 DNA: TGTGCCAGCAGCTCCCCGCCTGGGGCAGGGGTATACAATGAGCAGTTCTTC
D gene: -; V gene: TRBV4-1; J gene: TRBJ2-7; clone size: -; CDR3 protein: CASSQTRSYEQYF; CDR3 DNA: TGCGCCAGCAGCCAGACCCGGAGCTACGAGCAGTACTTC
D gene: -; V gene: TRBV27; J gene: TRBJ1-2; clone size: -; CDR3 protein: CASSLVGTAIRDYGYTF; CDR3 DNA: TGTGCCAGCAGTTTAGTAGGGACGGCAATAAGGGACTATGGCTACACCTTC
D gene: -; V gene: TRBV2; J gene: TRBJ1-4; clone size: many; CDR3 protein: CASSGYRSATNEKLFF; CDR3 DNA: TGTGCCAGCAGTGGCTACAGGAGTGCAACTAATGAAAAACTGTTTTTT
D gene: -; V gene: TRBV27; J gene: TRBJ1-1; clone size: few; CDR3 protein: CASSFARALAEAFF; CDR3 DNA: TGTGCCAGCAGTTTCGCCAGGGCCCTTGCTGAAGCTTTCTTT
D gene: TRBD1; V gene: TRBV25-1; J gene: TRBJ2-1; clone size: -; CDR3 protein: CASISPGTGVVNEQFF; CDR3 DNA: TGTGCCAGCATATCCCCAGGGACAGGGGTTGTGAATGAGCAGTTCTTC
D gene: -; V gene: TRBV7-9; J gene: TRBJ2-5; clone size: -; CDR3 protein: CASSLLLVAAQETQYF; CDR3 DNA: TGTGCCAGCAGCTTGTTGTTGGTGGCGGCACAAGAGACCCAGTACTTC
D gene: -; V gene: TRBV9; J gene: TRBJ1-2; clone size: -; CDR3 protein: CASSVAQGIYGYTF; CDR3 DNA: TGTGCCAGCAGCGTAGCCCAGGGCATCTATGGCTACACCTTC
D gene: -; V gene: TRBV9; J gene: TRBJ2-7; clone size: many; CDR3 protein: CASSPGSSYEQYF; CDR3 DNA: TGTGCCAGCAGCCCAGGGAGCTCCTACGAGCAGTACTTC
D gene: -; V gene: TRBV12-3/TRBV12-4; J gene: TRBJ1-1; clone size: few; CDR3 protein: CASNLGRVTDTEAFF; CDR3 DNA: TGTGCCAGCAACCTTGGCAGGGTAACGGACACTGAAGCTTTCTTT
D gene: TRBD1; V gene: TRBV10-3; J gene: TRBJ2-7; clone size: many; CDR3 protein: CAISESGTGAYEQYF; CDR3 DNA: TGTGCCATCAGTGAGAGCGGGACAGGGGCCTACGAGCAGTACTTC
D gene: TRBD2; V gene: TRBV29-1; J gene: TRBJ2-7; clone size: few; CDR3 protein: CSTGGRRNDEQYF; CDR3 DNA: TGCAGCACGGGGGGACGTAGGAACGATGAGCAGTACTTC
D gene: -; V gene: TRBV27; J gene: TRBJ2-7; clone size: few; CDR3 protein: CASVGVGKNEQYF; CDR3 DNA: TGTGCCAGCGTTGGGGTAGGGAAAAACGAGCAGTACTTC
D gene: TRBD2; V gene: TRBV20-1; J gene: TRBJ2-5; clone size: -; CDR3 protein: CSAPGLATETQYF; CDR3 DNA: TGCAGTGCCCCCGGACTAGCAACAGAGACCCAGTACTTC
D gene: TRBD1; V gene: TRBV20-1; J gene: TRBJ2-5; clone size: many; CDR3 protein: CSAGGTGYQETQYF; CDR3 DNA: TGCAGTGCTGGTGGGACAGGGTACCAAGAGACCCAGTACTTC
D gene: TRBD2; V gene: TRBV6-1; J gene: TRBJ2-2; clone size: -; CDR3 protein: CATKRGASGRGTGELFF; CDR3 DNA: TGTGCCACTAAACGAGGGGCTAGCGGGAGAGGGACCGGGGAGCTGTTTTTT
D gene: -; V gene: TRBV6-5; J gene: TRBJ1-2; clone size: many; CDR3 protein: CASSYGGYGYTF; CDR3 DNA: TGTGCCAGCAGTTACGGGGGGTATGGCTACACCTTC
D gene: -; V gene: TRBV7-9; J gene: TRBJ1-6; clone size: many; CDR3 protein: CASSLVQGPNSPLHF; CDR3 DNA: TGTGCCAGCAGCTTAGTTCAGGGGCCGAATTCACCCCTCCACTTT
D gene: TRBD1; V gene: TRBV6-4; J gene: TRBJ1-4; clone size: -; CDR3 protein: CASRSTGGGSEKLFF; CDR3 DNA: TGTGCCAGCAGGTCGACAGGGGGCGGGAGTGAAAAACTGTTTTTT
D gene: -; V gene: TRBV6-5; J gene: TRBJ1-1; clone size: many; CDR3 protein: CASSDRWATQNTEAFF; CDR3 DNA: TGTGCCAGCAGTGATAGATGGGCCACTCAGAACACTGAAGCTTTCTTT
D gene: -; V gene: TRBV5-5; J gene: TRBJ2-7; clone size: -; CDR3 protein: CASSPPPPIYEQYF; CDR3 DNA: TGTGCCAGCAGCCCACCTCCCCCCATTTACGAGCAGTACTTC
D gene: -; V gene: TRBV5-4; J gene: TRBJ2-5; clone size: many; CDR3 protein: CASSLGGRPETQYF; CDR3 DNA: TGTGCCAGCAGCTTGGGTGGTAGGCCAGAGACCCAGTACTTC
D gene: -; V gene: TRBV29-1; J gene: TRBJ2-3; clone size: -; CDR3 protein: CSVERDADTQYF; CDR3 DNA: TGCAGCGTTGAAAGGGACGCAGATACGCAGTATTTT
D gene: TRBD2; V gene: TRBV14; J gene: TRBJ2-2; clone size: -; CDR3 protein: CASSQVGGSHGELFF; CDR3 DNA: TGTGCCAGCAGCCAAGTCGGGGGGTCCCACGGGGAGCTGTTTTTT
D gene: TRBD1; V gene: TRBV20-1; J gene: TRBJ2-7; clone size: many; CDR3 protein: CSARYPGTGYEQYF; CDR3 DNA: TGCAGTGCTAGATACCCCGGGACAGGGTACGAGCAGTACTTC